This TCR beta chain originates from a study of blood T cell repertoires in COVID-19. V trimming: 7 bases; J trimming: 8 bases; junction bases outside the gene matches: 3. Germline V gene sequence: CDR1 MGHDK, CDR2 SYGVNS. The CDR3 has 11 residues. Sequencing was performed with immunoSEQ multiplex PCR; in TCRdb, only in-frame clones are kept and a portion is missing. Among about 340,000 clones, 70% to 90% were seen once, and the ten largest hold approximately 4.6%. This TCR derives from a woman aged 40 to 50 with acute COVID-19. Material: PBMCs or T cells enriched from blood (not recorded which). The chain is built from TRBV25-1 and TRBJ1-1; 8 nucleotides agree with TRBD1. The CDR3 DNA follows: TGTGCCAGCATCCGGACAGGGGAAGCTTTCTTT. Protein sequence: CASIRTGEAFF.